This T cell receptor beta chain was found in a study of CD8 T cells in Susac syndrome. General study points: There was no clonal expansion in the CD4+ T cell repertoires of Susac syndrome.

RNA was extracted with the RNeasy kit, and a quantity of roughly 0.5 to 1 ug was reverse transcribed using random hexamers. MiXCR, applied by TCRdb to the immunoSEQ multiplex PCR reads, yields one record per CDR3 protein. The table lists approximately 260,000 distinct CDR3 sequences, around 96% of them singletons. As regards this clonotype: The target antigen is unknown.

The TCR comes from a human donor with Susac syndrome. The specimen sequenced was CD4+ T cells from PBMCs.

The CDR3 region is CASSMTTSGIYEQYF. Written as DNA, the CDR3 is TGTGCCAGCAGCATGACGACTAGCGGGATTTACGAGCAGTACTTC. The chain links TRBV9 to TRBJ2-7; 11 nucleotides agree with TRBD2. Germline CDR1 and CDR2: SGDLS and YYNGEE. The CDR3 is 15 amino acids. J gave up 4 bases and V 4 bases, and 7 bases lay outside the gene matches.